This T cell receptor beta chain was obtained from a study of T cells in placental villitis. In terms of the full investigation: To test an allograft-versus-infection hypothesis, the study compared placental TCR-beta repertoires across three groups: villitis of unknown etiology, unaffected controls matched for gestational age, and infectious villitis. General findings and caveats noted by the study authors: Bulk tissue sequencing could not distinguish helper, regulatory or cytotoxic T cells, nor maternal versus fetal T cells, and excluded gamma-delta receptors. CMV-specific clone frequencies were lower in villitis of unknown etiology than in infectious CMV cases (roughly 0.00093 vs 0.011), and villitis of unknown etiology did not differ from controls on this measure. In villitis of unknown etiology, the expanded clones were largely private to each individual placenta, suggesting that there was no single initiating antigen. Villitis of unknown etiology placentae showed higher clonality than controls (median 0.057 versus 0.006, p=0.0025), indicating clonal expansion. Because the paraffin blocks included small amounts of decidua, some of the captured T cells, particularly in controls, may have been decidual rather than villous infiltrates.

Amplification of TCR-beta CDR3 regions from genomic DNA was performed with the immunoSEQ v4 bias-controlled multiplex PCR assay, which was run blinded to group allocation. Reference gene primers were added alongside TCR-beta primers to estimate nucleated cell and T cell quantities per sample. Sequencing of the libraries was performed on an Illumina MiSeq with a 100-cycle paired-end protocol. In the authors' own workflow: Diversity and richness were calculated in immunoSEQ Analyzer software; richness by iChao1, clonality based on Pielou evenness and Shannon diversity (0-1, higher means less diverse). CDR3 amino acid sequences together with their V/J genes were searched in VDJdb for CMV, EBV and influenza A specificities using confidence 3 and substitution 2. The Morisita-Horn index was used to assess TCR-beta amino acid clonotype overlap between villitis of unknown etiology, infectious villitis and control repertoires. The table was pulled from immuneACCESS by TCRdb, which kept in-frame rearrangements only. Such tables lose some clones; where checked, under half of the loss comes from unresolved V genes, and the rest has no known cause. The DNA gave D and trimming, while V, J and clone size come from that table. Counted in this sample were some 1,600 clones; around four fifths of them appeared once. The ten biggest clones cover almost 8% of the sample.

A word on this clone: This receptor's antigen is unknown. Per-base qualities were not stored, and no clone one base away is much larger.

Using the Amsterdam Criteria, researchers selected roughly 10 placentae that carried a pathological diagnosis of high-grade villitis of unknown etiology. Mothers with villitis of unknown etiology had significantly higher gravidity and parity and more prior miscarriages than control and infectious villitis groups. After delivery, the placentae were collected and evaluated both grossly and histologically, and only then was archival tissue selected. Five 10-micron scrolls were cut from each FFPE block, and DNA was then isolated using the AllPrep DNA/RNA FFPE Tissue kit. DNA concentration and purity were checked by NanoDrop, and RNA quality was assessed on a Bioanalyzer. The receptor was isolated from a human patient with villitis of unknown etiology; the placental T cells may come from both mother and fetus. The sample comprised placental tissue containing maternal and fetal cells.

The encoded CDR3 is CASSQKQGVDEKLFF. The sequenced DNA: TGTGCCAGCAGCCAAAAACAGGGGGTCGATGAAAAACTGTTTTTT. The chain uses TRBV4-2 and TRBJ1-4, with TRBD1 matching 8 junction bases. In the germline V gene, CDR1 corresponds to LGHNA and CDR2 to YNFKEQ. The CDR3 sequence holds 15 residues, the cysteine and phenylalanine included. The kept DNA is CDR3 alone, 45 bases in frame from the first base. V lost 2 bases and J lost 6 bases, and the count of bases not matched to a germline gene is 5.